Listed here are 9 T cell receptor beta chains from one sample, sequenced in a study of shared clonotypes between healthy human individuals. The table came from immunoSEQ multiplex PCR; TCRdb's copy has only in-frame clones and leaves some out. The sample shows some 2 million clones, roughly 95% of them seen only once. Sequenced: naive CD4+ T cells sorted from blood. Subset: CD45RA+ positively selected. The receptors stem from a man between 18 and 35 years old in good health.

The chain carries TRBV12-1 and TRBJ1-5. TRBV12-1 is a pseudogene locus. The CDR3 length is 13 residues. The CDR3 reads CASSSSRNQPQHF. For the CDR3, the DNA is TGTGCCAGCAGCTCCTCCCGCAATCAGCCCCAGCATTTT.

This clone was counted once. The chain links TRBV4-3 to TRBJ2-2; 8 nucleotides match TRBD2. This CDR3 region has 15 residues. With 3 bases clipped from V and 7 bases from J, the junction kept 7 bases outside the gene matches. Looked up from germline, CDR1 is LGHNA and CDR2 is YSLEER. CDR3: CASSQGKGLVGELFF. CDR3 in DNA: TGCGCCAGCAGCCAGGGGAAGGGACTAGTCGGGGAGCTGTTTTTT.

The chain has TRBV7-2 and TRBJ1-4; TRBD1 aligns across 8 bases. Germline CDR1 is SGHTA and CDR2 is FQGNSA. The CDR3 runs 21 residues. V lost 0 bases to trimming and J lost 5 bases; unmatched junction nucleotides: 20. In nucleotides, the CDR3 is TGTGCCAGCAGCTTAGCACCGATCCGGGACAGGCAAACCGGGTCAAATGAAAAACTGTTTTTT. This translates into CASSLAPIRDRQTGSNEKLFF.

The rearrangement links TRBV19 to TRBJ1-2, with D uncertain. CDR1 is LNHDA, CDR2 SQIVND, per germline (reference sequence). Trimming took 5 bases from V and 4 from J, leaving 14 bases between them. The CDR3 runs 14 residues. In DNA, the CDR3 is TGTGCCAGTAGTTATCGGGCAGAACTCTATGGCTACACCTTC. It yields the protein CASSYRAELYGYTF.

The rearrangement uses TRBV19 and TRBJ1-2, with 7 bases fitting TRBD1. The CDR3 totals 14 residues. Germline V gene data show CDR1 as LNHDA and CDR2 as SQIVND (reference sequence). The V gene end was trimmed by 4 bases and the J gene end by 3 bases; junction bases not matched to a gene: 5. In nucleotides, the CDR3 is TGTGCCAGTAGTACCTTCGGACAGGACTATGGCTACACCTTC. Amino acids: CASSTFGQDYGYTF. The complete variable domain, with remaining parts taken from reference TRBV19 and TRBJ1-2, reads DGGITQSPKYLFRKEGQNVTLSCEQNLNHDAMYWYRQDPGQGLRLIYYSQIVNDFQKGDIAEGYSVSREKKESFPLTVTSAQKNPTAFYLCASSTFGQDYGYTFGSGTRLTVV.

This chain links TRBV10-1 with TRBJ1-4; TRBD1 might be the D (6 bases). The V and J ends lost 4 bases and 8 bases respectively, with 14 bases between them. The germline gives CDR1 WNHNN, CDR2 SYGVQD (reference sequence). The CDR3 covers 14 residues. The CDR3 region is CASSAGTPGEKLFF. For the CDR3, the DNA is TGCGCCAGCAGTGCCGGGACACCTGGGGAAAAACTGTTTTTT.

J is TRBJ2-2 and V is TRBV6-5; no clear D. V was pared by 0 bases and J by 0 bases, with 5 bases between. Germline CDR1 and CDR2: MNHEY and SVGAGI. This CDR3 is built from 15 residues. DNA for the CDR3: TGTGCCAGCAGTTACTCACCCGCGAACACCGGGGAGCTGTTTTTT. This gives the protein CASSYSPANTGELFF.

DNA for the CDR3: TGTGCCAGTAGCCCACGGGCCGGGACTAGTGCTTACGAGCAGTACTTC. Residues: CASSPRAGTSAYEQYF. The J gene is TRBJ2-7, the V gene TRBV19; 8 nucleotides line up with TRBD2. V trimming: 6 bases; J trimming: 4 bases; junction bases outside the gene matches: 14. The CDR3 has 16 amino acids. Germline V gene lookup returns CDR1 LNHDA and CDR2 SQIVND (reference sequence).

The chain is built from TRBV10-3 and TRBJ2-1; D gene ambiguous. The V gene's germline CDR1 is ENHRY and CDR2 SYGVKD. The CDR3 runs 13 residues. Trimming removed 5 bases at V and 3 bases at J, with 8 bases between. The CDR3 nucleotides read TGTGCCATCAGTAAAAGCGACTACAATGAGCAGTTCTTC. Its protein product is CAISKSDYNEQFF.